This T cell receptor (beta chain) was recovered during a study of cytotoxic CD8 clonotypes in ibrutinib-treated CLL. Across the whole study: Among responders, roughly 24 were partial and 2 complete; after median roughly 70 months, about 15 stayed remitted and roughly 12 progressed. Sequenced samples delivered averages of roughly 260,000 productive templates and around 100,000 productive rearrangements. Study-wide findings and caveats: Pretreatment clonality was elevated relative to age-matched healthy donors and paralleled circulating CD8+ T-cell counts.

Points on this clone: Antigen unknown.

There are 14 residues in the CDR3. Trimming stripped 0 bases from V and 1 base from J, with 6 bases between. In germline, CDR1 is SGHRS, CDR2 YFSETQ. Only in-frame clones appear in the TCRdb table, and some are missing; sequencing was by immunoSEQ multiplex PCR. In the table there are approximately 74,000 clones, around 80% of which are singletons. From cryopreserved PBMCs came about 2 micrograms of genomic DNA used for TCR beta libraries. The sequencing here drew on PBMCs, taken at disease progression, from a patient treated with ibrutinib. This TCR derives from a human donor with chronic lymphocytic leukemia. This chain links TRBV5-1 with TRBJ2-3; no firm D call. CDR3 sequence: CASSLEVGTDTQYF. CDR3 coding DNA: TGCGCCAGCAGCTTGGAAGTAGGCACAGATACGCAGTATTTT.